Following are 25 T cell receptor beta chains from one sample sequenced in a study of chemoradiotherapy in HPV16-positive cancers. Clones were read by immunoSEQ multiplex PCR, and TCRdb kept only the in-frame ones, dropping some. The repertoire consists of about 8,400 clones, with 88% occurring once and the leading ten covering under 4%. Sequences were derived from tumor tissue, sampled from a patient who underwent chemoradiotherapy. The receptors originated from a human donor with HPV-associated anogenital cancer.

V is TRBV5-1 and J is TRBJ2-1, with unresolved D. The CDR3 runs 18 residues. V lost 4 bases and J 4 bases, leaving 24 bases between the germline ends. Germline loops: CDR1 SGHRS, CDR2 YFSETQ. The CDR3 loop is CASSAPIGQNSGYNEQFF. As DNA, the CDR3 is TGCGCCAGCAGCGCCCCCATAGGGCAAAACTCTGGGTACAATGAGCAGTTCTTC.

This clone occurred once. The chain joins TRBV7-9 to TRBJ1-1; D call uncertain. Trimming took off 3 bases at V and 0 bases at J, with 5 bases between the two ends. Germline V CDR1 and CDR2: SEHNR, FQNEAQ (reference sequence). CDR3 length: 13 residues. This CDR3 is CASSFQVNTEAFF. In DNA, the CDR3 is TGTGCCAGCAGCTTCCAGGTGAACACTGAAGCTTTCTTT. Full variable domain (missing parts from reference TRBV7-9 and TRBJ1-1): DTGVSQNPRHKITKRGQNVTFRCDPISEHNRLYWYRQTLGQGPEFLTYFQNEAQLEKSRLLSDRFSAERPKGSFSTLEIQRTEQGDSAMYLCASSFQVNTEAFFGQGTRLTVV.

This clone was seen a single time. The chain joins TRBV7-2 to TRBJ1-2; D is possibly TRBD1 (6 bases). The CDR3 sequence is 13 residues long. With 4 bases removed from V and 8 bases from J, the gap between germline ends came to 14 bases. Germline CDR1 and CDR2: SGHTA and FQGNSA. The CDR3 nucleotides are TGTGCCAGCAGCTGGTGGGAGGGGGGCGGCTACACCTTC. Its protein is CASSWWEGGGYTF.

J is TRBJ1-2 and V is TRBV6-1; 8 bases are a match to TRBD1. J lost 8 bases, V lost 4 bases, and 9 bases had no gene match. The CDR3 is 14 amino acids. Germline CDR1 and CDR2: MNHNS and SASEGT. CDR3 loop: CASSVSRGRKGYTF. DNA for the CDR3: TGTGCCAGCAGTGTCAGCAGGGGGCGAAAGGGCTACACCTTC.

The chain uses TRBV5-1 and TRBJ1-1; 9 bases map to TRBD1. Germline V gives CDR1 SGHRS, CDR2 YFSETQ. J lost 4 bases, V lost 2 bases, and 3 bases had no gene match. CDR3 length: 14 residues. CDR3 loop: CASSFMGQGTEAFF. CDR3 DNA: TGCGCCAGCAGCTTTATGGGACAGGGCACTGAAGCTTTCTTT.

The V gene is TRBV7-9, the J gene TRBJ1-1; D perhaps matches TRBD1 (6 bases). V was trimmed by 3 bases and J by 1 base, leaving 9 bases between them. Germline V gene lookup returns CDR1 SEHNR and CDR2 FQNEAQ (reference sequence). The CDR3 spans 14 residues. Written as DNA, the CDR3 is TGTGCCAGCAGCTTCAGGGGCCCGAACACTGAAGCTTTCTTT. Its translation is CASSFRGPNTEAFF.

The J gene is TRBJ2-1, the V gene TRBV7-3, with TRBD1 matching over 9 bases. V trimming: 3 bases; J trimming: 7 bases; junction bases outside the gene matches: 7. CDR1 and CDR2 from the germline V gene are SGHTA and FQGTGA. The CDR3 length is 15 residues. For the CDR3, the DNA is TGTGCCAGCAGCTTCCCGACAGGGGGGTCGAATGAGCAGTTCTTC. Translated: CASSFPTGGSNEQFF.

This sequence joins TRBV7-2 and TRBJ2-6, with D perhaps matching TRBD2 (5 bases). The CDR3 is 15 residues long. V was shortened by 3 bases and J by 2 bases, with 8 bases between the two germline ends. CDR1 is SGHTA, CDR2 FQGNSA, per germline. The CDR3 here is CASSFGGAGANVLTF. CDR3 coding DNA: TGTGCCAGCAGCTTTGGAGGAGCTGGGGCCAACGTCCTGACTTTC.

The chain uses TRBV20-1 and TRBJ1-1; D is unresolved. The V gene's germline CDR1 is DFQATT and CDR2 SNEGSKA (reference sequence). The CDR3 loop spans 10 amino acids. Trimming cost V 6 bases and J 2 bases, with 4 bases left between them. The CDR3 nucleotides read TGCAGTGCCACCAACACTGAAGCTTTCTTT. Its translation is CSATNTEAFF.

This sequence joins TRBV5-5 and TRBJ1-2; D not resolved. Germline V gene lookup returns CDR1 SGHKS and CDR2 YYEKEE (reference sequence). V gave up 1 base and J gave up 1 base, with 5 bases separating them. CDR3 length: 13 amino acids. The CDR3 is CASSLWDNYGYTF. DNA of the CDR3: TGTGCCAGCAGCTTGTGGGATAACTATGGCTACACCTTC.

V and J are TRBV12-2 and TRBJ2-6. TRBV12-2 counts as a pseudogene. The CDR3 runs to 18 residues. CDR3 DNA sequence: TGTGCAAGTCGCGCGTGCATCTCCACACAAAGTCGGGCCAACGTCCTGACTTTC. Translating gives CASRACISTQSRANVLTF.

The chain combines TRBV12-5 with TRBJ2-5; 10 bases map to TRBD1. Germline loops: CDR1 LGHNT, CDR2 FRNRAP. The CDR3 totals 16 residues. Trimming removed 1 base from V and 4 bases from J; junction bases left unmatched: 6. The CDR3 protein is CASGLGQGAGGETQYF. The CDR3, as DNA: TGTGCTAGTGGTTTGGGACAGGGGGCAGGGGGAGAGACCCAGTACTTC.

This clone appeared a single time. V is TRBV6-6 and J is TRBJ2-2; 10 bases line up with TRBD2. J gave up 6 bases and V 4 bases, and 5 bases lay outside the gene matches. Germline CDR1 MNHNY, CDR2 SVGAGI (reference sequence). The CDR3 contains 15 residues. CDR3 sequence reads: CASSLAGGPAGELFF. The CDR3 region has the DNA TGTGCCAGCAGTTTAGCGGGGGGTCCGGCCGGGGAGCTGTTTTTT.

The count of this clone is one. This chain uses TRBV4-2 with TRBJ1-2; D gene unclear. Germline V gene sequence: CDR1 LGHNA, CDR2 YNFKEQ. The CDR3 is 18 residues long. Trimming cost V 4 bases and J 2 bases, with 23 bases left between them. The CDR3 protein is CASSPPLNRLAANYGYTF. DNA of the CDR3: TGTGCCAGCAGCCCCCCCTTGAACCGTCTGGCGGCGAACTATGGCTACACCTTC.

V gene TRBV4-1 combines with J gene TRBJ1-1; D not resolved. The CDR3 length is 12 residues. Germline CDR1 is MGHRA and CDR2 is YSYEKL. Between the trimmed V and J ends, which lost 3 bases and 7 bases, there was a span of 9 bases. For the CDR3, the DNA is TGCGCCAGCAGCCAGCCGGGTCTTGAAGCTTTCTTT. Its translation: CASSQPGLEAFF.

V gene TRBV12-2 combines with J gene TRBJ1-6. TRBV12-2 is a pseudogene locus. This CDR3 region has 15 residues. CDR3 sequence: CASLVLWLNHSPLHF. Written as DNA, the CDR3 is TGTGCAAGTCTCGTACTTTGGCTAAATCATTCACCCCTCCACTTT.

The chain is built from TRBV9 and TRBJ1-2; perhaps TRBD1 as D (6 bases). CDR1 and CDR2 (germline): SGDLS, YYNGEE. V was shortened by 3 bases and J by 6 bases, with 12 bases between the two germline ends. The CDR3 length is 13 residues. The CDR3 DNA follows: TGTGCCAGCAGCGAACAGGGAAGGGATGGCTACACCTTC. Translating it yields CASSEQGRDGYTF.

This rearrangement joins TRBV5-1 to TRBJ2-5; 11 positions agree with TRBD1. The CDR3 sequence is 15 residues long. Germline-derived CDR1 and CDR2 are SGHRS and YFSETQ. The V gene end was trimmed by 0 bases and the J gene end by 5 bases; junction bases not matched to a gene: 3. The CDR3 loop reads CASSLEGQGAETQYF. The CDR3 bases are TGCGCCAGCAGCTTGGAAGGACAGGGGGCGGAGACCCAGTACTTC.

CDR3 nucleotide sequence: TGTGCCAGCCAAATGACAGGGAACACTGAAGCTTTCTTT. Amino acids: CASQMTGNTEAFF. This chain uses TRBV2 with TRBJ1-1; D possibly corresponds to TRBD1 (6 bases). The CDR3 consists of 13 residues. The germline CDR1 and CDR2 sequences are SNHLY and FYNNEI. The germline V and J ends were trimmed by 8 bases and 1 base, with 11 bases remaining between them.

V is TRBV2 and J is TRBJ1-1, with TRBD1 matching 7 bases. This CDR3 region has 17 residues. With 4 bases clipped from V and 0 bases from J, the junction kept 11 bases outside the gene matches. CDR1 is SNHLY, CDR2 FYNNEI, per germline. The DNA for the CDR3 is TGTGCCAGCAGTGGCATCACAGGGGAGACGGTGAACACTGAAGCTTTCTTT. Its translation: CASSGITGETVNTEAFF.

The rearrangement joins TRBV11-2 to TRBJ2-7, with unresolved D. There are 15 residues in the CDR3. V shed 2 bases and J shed 9 bases, with 20 bases lying between them. Germline loops: CDR1 SGHAT, CDR2 FQNNGV. CDR3 coding DNA: TGTGCCAGCAGCTTACCTCCCCCCGGGCGCGAAGGGCAGTACTTC. Translating gives CASSLPPPGREGQYF.

The chain joins TRBV7-6 to TRBJ2-3; D is undetermined. V shed 2 bases and J shed 0 bases, with 9 bases lying between them. The CDR3 runs 15 residues. The germline V gene has CDR1 SGHVS and CDR2 FNYEAQ. DNA of the CDR3: TGTGCCAGCAGCTTAATGTCGATGAGCACAGATACGCAGTATTTT. Its protein is CASSLMSMSTDTQYF.

This rearrangement joins TRBV14 to TRBJ2-1; 9 nucleotides match TRBD1. Germline V CDR1 and CDR2: SGHDN, FVKESK. The length of the CDR3 is 17 residues. V dropped 4 bases and J dropped 2; count of bases not matched to a gene: 9. The CDR3 reads CASSRGARQGAYNEQFF. The CDR3 DNA reads TGTGCCAGCAGCCGGGGCGCCCGACAGGGGGCCTACAATGAGCAGTTCTTC.

V gene TRBV6-1 combines with J gene TRBJ1-1; 7 bases are a match to TRBD1. Germline CDR1 is MNHNS and CDR2 is SASEGT. CDR3 length equals 14 residues. J gave up 4 bases and V 2 bases, and 4 bases lay outside the gene matches. The CDR3 DNA reads as TGTGCCAGCAGTGAACACGACAGGGCCACTGAAGCTTTCTTT. Translated, it gives CASSEHDRATEAFF.

The sample holds one count of this clone. As DNA, the CDR3 is TGTGCCAGCAGCCAAGTTGTAGGGGGCGGTGAAAAACTGTTTTTT. Its protein is CASSQVVGGGEKLFF. The chain combines TRBV4-2 with TRBJ1-4, with 7 bases matching TRBD1. The CDR3 has 15 amino acids. The V segment lost 1 base and the J segment 7 bases; nucleotides outside the gene matches: 6. Looked up from germline, CDR1 is LGHNA and CDR2 is YNFKEQ.